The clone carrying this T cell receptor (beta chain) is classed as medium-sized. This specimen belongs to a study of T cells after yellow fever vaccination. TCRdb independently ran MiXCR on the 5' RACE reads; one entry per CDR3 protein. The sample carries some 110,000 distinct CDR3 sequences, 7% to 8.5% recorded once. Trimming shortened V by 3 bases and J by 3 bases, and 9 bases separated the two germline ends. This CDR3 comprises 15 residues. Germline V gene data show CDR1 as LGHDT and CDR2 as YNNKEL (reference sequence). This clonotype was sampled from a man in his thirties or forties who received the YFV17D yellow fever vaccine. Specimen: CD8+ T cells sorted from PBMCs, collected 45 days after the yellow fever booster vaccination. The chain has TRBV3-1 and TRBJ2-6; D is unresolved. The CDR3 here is CASSHGVGGANVLTF. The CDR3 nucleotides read TGTGCCAGCAGCCATGGCGTTGGTGGGGCCAACGTCCTGACTTTC. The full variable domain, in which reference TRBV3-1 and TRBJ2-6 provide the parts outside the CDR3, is DTAVSQTPKYLVTQMGNDKSIKCEQNLGHDTMYWYKQDSKKFLKIMFSYNNKELIINETVPNRFSPKSPDKAHLNLHINSLELGDSAVYFCASSHGVGGANVLTFGAGSRLTVL.